This T cell receptor (beta chain) was sequenced for a study of shared clonotypes between healthy human individuals (dated by TCRdb to about 2020). Describing the broader study: The cohort comprised a couple of women and a few men aged 18 to 49 years. For each donor, three plates each were used for CD4 naive and CD4 memory, two plates were used for CD8 naive, and one plate was used for CD8 memory. Blood TCR repertoires of four to six healthy adults were deeply sequenced to estimate repertoire size and the extent of clonotype sharing between individuals. Different laboratories and diverse techniques were used to prepare libraries and sequence TCR repertoires, to increase sequencing depth and limit assay-specific biases. Between about 0.94 and 8.9 billion PBMCs per donor were obtained by leukapheresis. General findings and caveats noted by the study authors: Sharing across a handful of donors was observed for about 5% of naive CD4, less than 4% of naive CD8, 2% to 2.5% of memory CD4, and less than 0.45% of memory CD8 clonotypes. Only blood was sampled, and tissue TCR repertoires likely differ from those in blood. Naive subsets generally had larger estimated clonotype richness than memory subsets did. Based on pairwise subsampling, the degree of clonotype sharing among donors was expected to be affected by sequencing depth. Rarefaction of sorted-subset datasets indicated incomplete sequencing despite the large sequencing depth. Compared with non-shared clonotypes, clonotypes shared by all four sorted-subset donors had higher generation probabilities. The genetic and exposure-history diversity represented was limited by the small number of donors.

A note on this clone: Its antigen is still unknown. No base quality information exists; no much larger clone differs at one position.

CD8 naive samples were CD45RO-negative cells positively selected for CCR7, giving a CD45RA+CCR7+ population that excluded TemRA cells. The donors were healthy, HIV-negative adults with no recently reported acute infections or vaccinations. Only Caucasian adults living in Nashville, Tennessee, USA were represented among the donors. Blood was collected by leukapheresis, and PBMCs were isolated by Ficoll-Histopaque density gradient centrifugation and then cryopreserved in liquid nitrogen vapor phase. Analytical flow cytometry was used to check the purity and quantity of every magnetically sorted T cell population. Genomic DNA was isolated from every sorted fraction and measured by UV absorbance on a Nanodrop 2000c. V is shortened by 2 bases, J by 11 bases, and the region joining them spans 18 bases. The CDR3 sequence holds 14 residues, the cysteine and phenylalanine included. CDR3 DNA is the only sequence kept; it has 42 bases, read in frame from the first base. The germline V gene provides CDR1 MNHEY and CDR2 SVGAGI.

Using the deep immunoSEQ assay, TCR CDR3 regions were amplified from genomic DNA by multiplex PCR. Genomic DNA extracted from each cell subset was distributed evenly over all wells of several immunoSEQ 96-well plates, and each plate served as one replicate. For sorted subsets, each replicate PCR was loaded with roughly 0.2 ug genomic DNA, equivalent to about 33,000 T cell genomes. Purified libraries were measured with a Qubit 3.0 fluorometer, size-checked on a Bioanalyzer 2100, and measured again with the KAPA Library Quantification kit. A separate single-read 150-cycle Illumina NextSeq 550 flow cell was used to sequence each immunoSEQ 96-well plate. On the authors' methods: The immunoSEQ output contained only junctional sequences without quality scores, so filtering could not match that applied to full-length reads. To assign V/J genes and CDR3, sequences were annotated against IMGT germline references using PyIR, a Python wrapper for IgBLAST v1.9. Reads with weak V/J assignments (E-value above 1e-6), missing CDR3, stop codons, out-of-frame junctions, or ambiguous translated residues were removed. A V3J clonotype was defined by an identical inferred V gene, J gene, and CDR3 amino acid sequence. Percentage overlap between repertoires was calculated by dividing the number of shared unique clonotypes by the size of the smaller repertoire. Repertoire richness was assessed with RTK rarefaction, the Chao1 estimator, and Recon v2.1 estimates of unobserved clonotypes. OLGA was used to compute generation probabilities for all TCRbeta clonotypes that the gDNA method yielded from a handful of donors. Not all clones reach the TCRdb copy of this immuneACCESS table, which keeps in-frame sequences only. Checked studies attribute under half of the gap to unresolved V genes and leave the rest unexplained. For V, J and clone size, that table is used; D and trimming come from the DNA. In all, the sample holds 700,000 to 950,000 clones, and roughly 96% of those were seen once. The leading ten clones occupy around 0.21% of the sample.

The chain was built from TRBV6-5 and TRBJ1-1, and TRBD1 may be the D gene, going by 5 matching bases. The clonotype was recovered from a man younger than 40 in good health. The sequencing sample was made of naive CD8+ T cells sorted from blood. Read against the paper, the sample's cell subset or site label means: CD45RA+CCR7+. The nucleotide sequence reads as follows: TGTGCCAGCAGTTACGAAGTTGGAGGGGTCATCGCTTTCTTT. Its translation reads: CASSYEVGGVIAFF.